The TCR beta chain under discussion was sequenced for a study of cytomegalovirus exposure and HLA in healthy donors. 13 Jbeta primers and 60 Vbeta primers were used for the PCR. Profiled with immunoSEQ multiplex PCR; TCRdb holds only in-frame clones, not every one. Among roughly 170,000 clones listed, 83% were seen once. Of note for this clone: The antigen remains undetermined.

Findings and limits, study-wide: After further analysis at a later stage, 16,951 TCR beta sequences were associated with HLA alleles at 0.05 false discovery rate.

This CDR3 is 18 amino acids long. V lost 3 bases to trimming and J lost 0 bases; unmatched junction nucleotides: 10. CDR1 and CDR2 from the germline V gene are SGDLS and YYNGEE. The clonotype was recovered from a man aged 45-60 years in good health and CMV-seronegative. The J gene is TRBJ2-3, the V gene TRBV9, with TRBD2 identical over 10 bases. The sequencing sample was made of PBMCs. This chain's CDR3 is CASSARVSGGTSTDTQYF. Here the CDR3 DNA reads TGTGCCAGCAGCGCCAGAGTTAGCGGGGGGACAAGCACAGATACGCAGTATTTT.